The count of the clone carrying this TCR beta chain is one. Its target is not known. V was pared by 1 base and J by 8 bases, with 12 bases between. Per the germline V gene, CDR1 is SGHKS and CDR2 is YYEKEE (reference sequence). This CDR3 is built from 14 residues. This record comes from a study of OX40 agonist ivuxolimab in advanced cancers. On the study more broadly: Prior anti-PD-1, anti-PD-L1 or anti-CTLA-4 therapy did not bar entry, and about 40% had some. General observations from the study: Specificity for antigen went undetermined in the expanded peripheral T cells.

At cycle 4 day 1, cycle 7 day 1, and baseline, blood was sampled. Sequencing used immunoSEQ multiplex PCR; TCRdb keeps in-frame clones, though not all of them. The sample has about 71,000 clones, roughly 81% seen once. This sequence originates from an adult with an advanced solid tumor such as melanoma, head and neck, liver or kidney cancer. The rearrangement joins TRBV5-5 to TRBJ2-2; D gene uncertain. The specimen was CD4+ or CD8+ T cells sorted from blood, collected in a trial of the OX40 agonist ivuxolimab. The CDR3 nucleotides read TGTGCCAGCAGCTTGACTCGTATTTTGGGGGAGCTGTTTTTT. This translates into CASSLTRILGELFF.